The sequence of this T cell receptor (beta chain) was determined in a study of blood T cell repertoires in COVID-19. Study-level background: Spain, Italy and the United States supplied samples that represented acute and convalescent COVID-19. T cells, B-cell-depleted T cells, or PBMCs supplied cDNA or gDNA.

Original processing notes: Quantification of nucleated cells was approximated via reference gene primer amplification. TCRdb's copy holds only in-frame clones and misses some; the assay was immunoSEQ multiplex PCR. The D gene and trimming were derived from the DNA, and the V and J assignments and clone size from that table. The table includes 100,000 to 150,000 clones, just under 85% detected once. This TCR was sampled from a woman aged 45 to 65 with acute or convalescent COVID-19. Sequenced sample: peripheral blood.

CDR3 DNA sequence: TGTGCCAGCAGGGCCGACAGCTCAACTAATGAAAAACTGTTTTTT. This encodes CASRADSSTNEKLFF. The V gene is TRBV2, the J gene TRBJ1-4, with D perhaps matching TRBD1 (5 bases). The CDR3 loop spans 15 amino acids. Looked up from germline, CDR1 is SNHLY and CDR2 is FYNNEI. Trimming took off 6 bases at V and 0 bases at J, with 11 bases between the two ends.